This TCR beta chain came from a study of blood T cells in healthy people across ages. Notes on this clonotype: The target antigen is unknown.

The V and J ends lost 6 bases and 3 bases, in that order; junction bases with no gene match: 7. The germline gives CDR1 MDHEN, CDR2 SYDVKM. The length of the CDR3 is 15 residues. The study, taken as a whole, reports: A strong correlation was seen between TCR beta diversity and naive T cell percentage. For the donors, CMV status was unknown and possibly confounded expanded clonotype changes. Diversity was estimated from one million T cells, and these estimates were considered underestimates.

Combining a sample-barcoded 5' primer with a J-beta primer mix, a second PCR ran for about 6 to 11 cycles. TCRdb re-analysed the 5' RACE reads in MiXCR, keeping a single row per CDR3 protein. Counted here are around 1.5 million distinct CDR3 sequences, about 40% occurring once; the ten biggest clones make up roughly 8.2%. The chain couples TRBV28 to TRBJ2-2; TRBD1 agrees at 7 bases. This clonotype was obtained from a woman aged 18 to 35 in good health. The sequencing input was blood. CDR3 sequence (DNA): TGTGCCAGCAGGTCCGGGACAGAGTACACCGGGGAGCTGTTTTTT. Translation gives CASRSGTEYTGELFF.